Detailed here is one T cell receptor (beta chain). The source of the sample is a study of T cell responses to AZD1222 COVID-19 vaccine. Produced via immunoSEQ multiplex PCR; TCRdb's table is partial and in-frame only. The sample carries 100,000 to 130,000 clones, roughly nine tenths recorded once. The germline gives CDR1 SGHAT, CDR2 FQNNGV. Trimming stripped 7 bases from V and 3 bases from J, with 19 bases between. There are 15 residues in the CDR3. This sequence originates from an adult in good health. The V gene is TRBV11-2, the J gene TRBJ2-7; D is unresolved. The specimen comprised peripheral blood, sampled on day 0 of MenACWY control vaccination. CDR3 coding DNA: TGTGCCAGCACCCTGCTGGAGACAAACCACTACGAGCAGTACTTC. Its protein is CASTLLETNHYEQYF.